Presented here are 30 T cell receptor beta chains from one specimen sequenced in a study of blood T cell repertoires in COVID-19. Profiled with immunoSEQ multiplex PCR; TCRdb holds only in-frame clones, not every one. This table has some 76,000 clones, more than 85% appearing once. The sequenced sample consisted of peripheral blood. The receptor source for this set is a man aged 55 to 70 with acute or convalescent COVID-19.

DNA of the CDR3: TGTGCCAGTAGCGACAGGGGGGAGACCCAGTACTTC. Translation gives CASSDRGETQYF. The chain recombines TRBV19 with TRBJ2-5, with 9 bases lining up with TRBD1. Germline values: CDR1 LNHDA, CDR2 SQIVND (reference sequence). V lost 6 bases to trimming and J lost 5 bases; unmatched junction nucleotides: 1. The length of the CDR3 is 12 residues.

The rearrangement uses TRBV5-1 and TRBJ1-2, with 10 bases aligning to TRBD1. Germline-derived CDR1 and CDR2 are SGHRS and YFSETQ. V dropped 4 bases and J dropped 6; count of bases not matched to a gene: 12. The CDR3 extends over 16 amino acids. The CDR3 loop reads CASSRGGTGVEDGYTF. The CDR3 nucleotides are TGCGCCAGCAGCAGAGGGGGGACAGGGGTGGAGGATGGCTACACCTTC.

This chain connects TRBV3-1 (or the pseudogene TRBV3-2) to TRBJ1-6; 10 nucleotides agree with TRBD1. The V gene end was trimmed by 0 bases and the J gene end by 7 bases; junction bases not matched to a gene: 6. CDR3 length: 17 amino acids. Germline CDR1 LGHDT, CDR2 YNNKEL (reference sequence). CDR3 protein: CASSQELGQGSNSPLHF. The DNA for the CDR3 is TGTGCCAGCAGCCAAGAATTGGGACAGGGGAGCAATTCACCCCTCCACTTT.

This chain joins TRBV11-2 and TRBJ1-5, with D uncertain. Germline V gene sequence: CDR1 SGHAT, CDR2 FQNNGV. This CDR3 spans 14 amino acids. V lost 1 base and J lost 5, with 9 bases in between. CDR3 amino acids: CASSLVPSDQPQHF. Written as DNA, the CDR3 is TGTGCCAGCAGCTTAGTCCCCAGTGATCAGCCCCAGCATTTT.

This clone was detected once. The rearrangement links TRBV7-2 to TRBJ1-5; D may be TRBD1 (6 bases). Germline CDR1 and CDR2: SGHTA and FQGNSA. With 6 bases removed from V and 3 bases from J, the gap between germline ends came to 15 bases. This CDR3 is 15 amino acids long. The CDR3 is CASRRQVWDNQPQHF. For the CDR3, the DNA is TGTGCCAGCAGGAGACAGGTTTGGGACAATCAGCCCCAGCATTTT.

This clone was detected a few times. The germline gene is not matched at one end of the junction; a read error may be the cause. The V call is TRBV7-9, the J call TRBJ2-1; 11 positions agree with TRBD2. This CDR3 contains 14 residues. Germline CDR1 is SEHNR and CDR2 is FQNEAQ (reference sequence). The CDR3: CASSLAGGYNEQFF. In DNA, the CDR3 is TGTGCCAGCAGCCTAGCGGGAGGCTACAATGAGCAGTTCTTC.

CDR3 in DNA: TGCAGTGCTAGTTTCTTAGACAATGAGCAGTTCTTC. Residues: CSASFLDNEQFF. V gene TRBV20-1 combines with J gene TRBJ2-1; D ambiguous. CDR3 size: 12 residues. Per the germline V gene, CDR1 is DFQATT and CDR2 is SNEGSKA (reference sequence). The V end lost 3 bases, the J end lost 5 bases, and 8 bases lay between the germline ends.

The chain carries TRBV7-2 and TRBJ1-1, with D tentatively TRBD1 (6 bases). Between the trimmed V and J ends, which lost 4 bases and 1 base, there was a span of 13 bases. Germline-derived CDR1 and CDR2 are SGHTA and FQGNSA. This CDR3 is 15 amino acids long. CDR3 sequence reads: CASSSVMTGNTEAFF. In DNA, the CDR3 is TGTGCCAGCAGCTCCGTGATGACAGGGAACACTGAAGCTTTCTTT.

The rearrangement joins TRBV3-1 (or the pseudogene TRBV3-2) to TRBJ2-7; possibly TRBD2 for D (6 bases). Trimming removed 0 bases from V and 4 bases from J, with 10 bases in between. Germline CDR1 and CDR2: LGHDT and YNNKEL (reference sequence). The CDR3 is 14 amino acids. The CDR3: CASSQDVGGYEQYF. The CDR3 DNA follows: TGTGCCAGCAGCCAAGATGTGGGGGGATACGAGCAGTACTTC.

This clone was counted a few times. The CDR3 region is CASSQGLATGEQFF. CDR3 nucleotide sequence: TGTGCCAGCAGCCAGGGACTAGCAACGGGTGAGCAGTTCTTC. The chain is built from TRBV3-1 (or the pseudogene TRBV3-2) and TRBJ2-1, with 9 nucleotides matching TRBD2. J was trimmed by 9 bases and V by 3 bases; bases with no gene match: 6. This CDR3 has 14 amino acids. Germline CDR1 reads LGHDT; CDR2 reads YNNKEL (reference sequence).

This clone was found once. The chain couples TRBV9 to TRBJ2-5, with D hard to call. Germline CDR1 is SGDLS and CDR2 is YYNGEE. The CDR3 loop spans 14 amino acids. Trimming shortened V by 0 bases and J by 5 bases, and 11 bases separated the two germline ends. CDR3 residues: CASSVGSVQETQYF. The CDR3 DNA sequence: TGTGCCAGCAGCGTAGGAAGCGTTCAGGAGACCCAGTACTTC.

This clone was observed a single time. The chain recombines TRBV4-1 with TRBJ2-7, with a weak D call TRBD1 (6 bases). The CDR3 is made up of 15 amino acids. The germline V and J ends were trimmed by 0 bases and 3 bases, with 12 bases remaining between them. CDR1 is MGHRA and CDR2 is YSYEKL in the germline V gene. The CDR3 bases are TGCGCCAGCAGCCAAGAAATCAACAGGGTCTACGAGCAGTACTTC. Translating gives CASSQEINRVYEQYF.

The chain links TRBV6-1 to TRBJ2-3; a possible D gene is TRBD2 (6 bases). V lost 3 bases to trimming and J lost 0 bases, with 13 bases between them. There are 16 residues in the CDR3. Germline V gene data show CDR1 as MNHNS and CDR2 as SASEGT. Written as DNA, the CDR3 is TGTGCCAGCAGTGACCCTGGAGGGTCCAGCACAGATACGCAGTATTTT. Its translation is CASSDPGGSSTDTQYF.

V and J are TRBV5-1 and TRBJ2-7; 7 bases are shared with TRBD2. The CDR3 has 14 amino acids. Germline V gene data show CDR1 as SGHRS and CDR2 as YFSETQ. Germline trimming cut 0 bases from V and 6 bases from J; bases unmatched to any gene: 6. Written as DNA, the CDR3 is TGCGCCAGCAGCTTGGAGGCGGGGGACCGCGAGCAGTACTTC. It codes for CASSLEAGDREQYF.

The CDR3 protein is CATSAKDRYYGYTF. The DNA for the CDR3 is TGTGCCACCAGTGCCAAGGACAGATACTATGGCTACACCTTC. The V gene is TRBV24-1, the J gene TRBJ1-2; D may be TRBD1 (6 bases). Looked up from germline, CDR1 is KGHDR and CDR2 is SFDVKD. This CDR3 is built from 14 residues. V was cut by 5 bases and J by 3 bases, with 12 bases left in between.

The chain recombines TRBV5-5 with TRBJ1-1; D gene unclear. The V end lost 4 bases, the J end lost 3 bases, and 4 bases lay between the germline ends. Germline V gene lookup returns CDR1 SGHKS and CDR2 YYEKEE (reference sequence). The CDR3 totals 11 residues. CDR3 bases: TGTGCCAGCAGCCAGTACACTGAAGCTTTCTTT. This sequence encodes CASSQYTEAFF.

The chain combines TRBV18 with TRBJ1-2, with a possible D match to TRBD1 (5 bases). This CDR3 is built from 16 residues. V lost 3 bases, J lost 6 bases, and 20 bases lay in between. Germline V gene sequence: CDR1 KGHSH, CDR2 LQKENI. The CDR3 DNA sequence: TGTGCCAGCTCACCCAACGGACGTCAGGGAAGGAATGGCTACACCTTC. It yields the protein CASSPNGRQGRNGYTF.

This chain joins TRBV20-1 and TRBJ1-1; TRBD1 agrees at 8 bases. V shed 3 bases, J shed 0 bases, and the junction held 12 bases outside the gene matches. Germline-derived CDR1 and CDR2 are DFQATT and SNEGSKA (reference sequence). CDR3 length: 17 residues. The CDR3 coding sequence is TGCAGTGCTAGTGGGTTTTCGGGACAGGCCATGAACACTGAAGCTTTCTTT. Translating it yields CSASGFSGQAMNTEAFF.

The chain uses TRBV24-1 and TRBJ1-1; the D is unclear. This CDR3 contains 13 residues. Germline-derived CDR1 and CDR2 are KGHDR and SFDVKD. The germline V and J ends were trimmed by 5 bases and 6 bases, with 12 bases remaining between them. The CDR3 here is CATSGSDEAEAFF. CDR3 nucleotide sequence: TGTGCCACCAGTGGCAGCGACGAGGCTGAAGCTTTCTTT.

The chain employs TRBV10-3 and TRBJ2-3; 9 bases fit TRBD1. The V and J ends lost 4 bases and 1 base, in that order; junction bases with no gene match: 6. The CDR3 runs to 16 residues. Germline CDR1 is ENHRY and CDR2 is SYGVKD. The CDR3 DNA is TGTGCCATCAGTGGGACCGGACAGGGGCGCACAGATACGCAGTATTTT. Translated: CAISGTGQGRTDTQYF.

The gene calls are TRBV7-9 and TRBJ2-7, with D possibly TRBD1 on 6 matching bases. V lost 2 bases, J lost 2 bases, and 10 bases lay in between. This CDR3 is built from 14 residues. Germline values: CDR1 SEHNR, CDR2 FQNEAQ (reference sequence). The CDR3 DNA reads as TGTGCCAGCAGCTTAAGCAGGGGTCCCTACGAGCAGTACTTC. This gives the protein CASSLSRGPYEQYF. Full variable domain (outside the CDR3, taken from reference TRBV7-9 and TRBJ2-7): DTGVSQNPRHKITKRGQNVTFRCDPISEHNRLYWYRQTLGQGPEFLTYFQNEAQLEKSRLLSDRFSAERPKGSFSTLEIQRTEQGDSAMYLCASSLSRGPYEQYFGPGTRLTVT.

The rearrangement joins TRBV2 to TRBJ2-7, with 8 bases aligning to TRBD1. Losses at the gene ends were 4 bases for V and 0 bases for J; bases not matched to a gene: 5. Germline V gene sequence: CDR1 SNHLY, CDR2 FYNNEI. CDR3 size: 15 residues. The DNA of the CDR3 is TGTGCCAGCAGTGCACGGACAGGGAGCTCCTACGAGCAGTACTTC. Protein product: CASSARTGSSYEQYF. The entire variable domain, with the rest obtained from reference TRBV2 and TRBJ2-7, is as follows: EPEVTQTPSHQVTQMGQEVILRCVPISNHLYFYWYRQILGQKVEFLVSFYNNEISEKSEIFDDQFSVERPDGSNFTLKIRSTKLEDSAMYFCASSARTGSSYEQYFGPGTRLTVT.

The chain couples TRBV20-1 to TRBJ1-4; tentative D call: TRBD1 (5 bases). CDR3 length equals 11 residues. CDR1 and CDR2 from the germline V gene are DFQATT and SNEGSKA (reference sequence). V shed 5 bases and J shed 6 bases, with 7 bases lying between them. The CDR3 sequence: CSAPRDEKLFF. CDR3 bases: TGCAGTGCTCCCAGGGATGAAAAACTGTTTTTT.

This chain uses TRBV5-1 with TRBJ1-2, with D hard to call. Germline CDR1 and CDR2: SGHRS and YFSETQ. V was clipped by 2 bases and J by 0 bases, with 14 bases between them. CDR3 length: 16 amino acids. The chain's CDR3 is CASSFLPGMSNYGYTF. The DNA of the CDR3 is TGCGCCAGCAGCTTTCTTCCGGGGATGTCTAACTATGGCTACACCTTC.

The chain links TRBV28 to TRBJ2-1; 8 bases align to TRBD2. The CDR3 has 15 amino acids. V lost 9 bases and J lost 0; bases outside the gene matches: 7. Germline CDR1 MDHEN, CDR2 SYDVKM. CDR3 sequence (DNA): TGTGCCAGTTCCCCCGGGACTAGCTCCTACAATGAGCAGTTCTTC. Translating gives CASSPGTSSYNEQFF.

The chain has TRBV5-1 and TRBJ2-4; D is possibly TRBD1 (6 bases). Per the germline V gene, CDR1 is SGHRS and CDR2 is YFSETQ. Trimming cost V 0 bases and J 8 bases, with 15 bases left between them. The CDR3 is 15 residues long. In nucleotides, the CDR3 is TGCGCCAGCAGCTTGGGGGGGCAGGCGATAGACATTCAGTACTTC. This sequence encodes CASSLGGQAIDIQYF.

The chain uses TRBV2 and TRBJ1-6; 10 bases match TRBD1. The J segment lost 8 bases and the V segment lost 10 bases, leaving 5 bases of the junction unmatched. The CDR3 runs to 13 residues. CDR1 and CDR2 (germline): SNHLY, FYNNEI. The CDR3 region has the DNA TGTGCCACGTGCGGGACAGGGGATTCACCCCTCCACTTT. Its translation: CATCGTGDSPLHF. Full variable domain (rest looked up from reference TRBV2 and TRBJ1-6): EPEVTQTPSHQVTQMGQEVILRCVPISNHLYFYWYRQILGQKVEFLVSFYNNEISEKSEIFDDQFSVERPDGSNFTLKIRSTKLEDSAMYFCATCGTGDSPLHFGNGTRLTVT.

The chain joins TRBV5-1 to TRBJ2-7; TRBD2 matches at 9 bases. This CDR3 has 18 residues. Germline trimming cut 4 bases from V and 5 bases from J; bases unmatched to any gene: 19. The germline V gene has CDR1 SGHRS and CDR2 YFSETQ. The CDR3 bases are TGCGCCAGCAGCCCCCTACTTACTCCGGGACTAGCTGGCAACGAGCAGTACTTC. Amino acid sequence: CASSPLLTPGLAGNEQYF.

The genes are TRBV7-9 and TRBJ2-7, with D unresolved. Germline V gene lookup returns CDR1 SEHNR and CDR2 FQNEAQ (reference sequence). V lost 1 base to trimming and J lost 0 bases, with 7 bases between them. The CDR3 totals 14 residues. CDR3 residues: CASSLGRNSYEQYF. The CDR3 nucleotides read TGTGCCAGCAGCTTAGGCAGGAACTCCTACGAGCAGTACTTC.

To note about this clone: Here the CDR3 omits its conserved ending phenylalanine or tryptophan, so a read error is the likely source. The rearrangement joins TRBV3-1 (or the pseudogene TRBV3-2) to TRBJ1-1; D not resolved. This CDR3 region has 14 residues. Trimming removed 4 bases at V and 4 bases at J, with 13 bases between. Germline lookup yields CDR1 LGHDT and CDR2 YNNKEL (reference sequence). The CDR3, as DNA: TGTGCCAGCAGCCCCCCAGCGGACGGCACTGAAGCTTTCCTT. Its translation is CASSPPADGTEAFL.